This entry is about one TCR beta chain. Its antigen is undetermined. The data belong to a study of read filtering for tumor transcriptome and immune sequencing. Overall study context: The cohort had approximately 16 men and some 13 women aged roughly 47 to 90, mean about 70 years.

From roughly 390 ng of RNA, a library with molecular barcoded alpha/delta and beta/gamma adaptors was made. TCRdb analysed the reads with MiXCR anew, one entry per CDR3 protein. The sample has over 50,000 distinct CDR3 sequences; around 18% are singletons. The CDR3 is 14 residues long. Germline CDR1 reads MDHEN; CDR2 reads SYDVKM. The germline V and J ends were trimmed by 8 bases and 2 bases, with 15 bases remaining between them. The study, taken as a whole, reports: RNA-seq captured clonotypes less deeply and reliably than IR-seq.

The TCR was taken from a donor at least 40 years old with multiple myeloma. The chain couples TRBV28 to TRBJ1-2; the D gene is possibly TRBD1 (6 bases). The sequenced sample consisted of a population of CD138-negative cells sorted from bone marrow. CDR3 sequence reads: CASCRGSINYGYTF. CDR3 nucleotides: TGTGCCAGCTGCAGGGGCTCGATAAACTATGGCTACACCTTC.